The 27 T cell receptor beta chains reported below all come from one sample, sequenced in a study of blood T cell repertoires in COVID-19. The data were produced by immunoSEQ multiplex PCR, yet TCRdb's version contains in-frame clones alone and is incomplete. Here the sample spans 190,000 or so clones, approximately 90% being singletons. Material: PBMCs or T cells enriched from blood (not recorded which). All receptors derive from a woman in her twenties or thirties who had recovered from COVID-19.

This chain connects TRBV13 to TRBJ1-5; 8 nucleotides agree with TRBD1. From germline, CDR1 is PRHDT and CDR2 FYEKMQ (reference sequence). The trim removed 5 bases at V and 2 bases at J, leaving 11 bases unmatched. The CDR3 sequence is 17 residues long. The CDR3 reads CASSPPLQGEGNQPQHF. CDR3 bases: TGTGCCAGCAGCCCCCCCCTACAGGGGGAAGGCAATCAGCCCCAGCATTTT.

The CDR3 spells CASSNSENTEAFF. CDR3 DNA: TGTGCCAGTAGTAATAGCGAGAACACTGAAGCTTTCTTT. The V and J genes are TRBV19 and TRBJ1-1; D uncertain. CDR3 length: 13 residues. Germline V gene lookup returns CDR1 LNHDA and CDR2 SQIVND (reference sequence). V lost 4 bases and J lost 1, with 7 bases in between.

V usage is TRBV7-2 and J usage is TRBJ1-6; TRBD1 might be the D (6 bases). The V and J ends lost 6 bases and 13 bases respectively, with 19 bases between them. The germline CDR1 and CDR2 sequences are SGHTA and FQGNSA. CDR3 size: 14 residues. The CDR3 DNA reads as TGTGCCAGCAGACCAGGGTCCTCAGGGGTGCCCCTCCACTTT. The encoded protein is CASRPGSSGVPLHF.

The J gene is TRBJ1-2, the V gene TRBV5-6, with 7 nucleotides matching TRBD1. The length of the CDR3 is 15 residues. CDR1 is SGHDT and CDR2 is YYEEEE in the germline V gene. The trim removed 4 bases at V and 7 bases at J, leaving 13 bases unmatched. CDR3 DNA: TGTGCCAGCAGCCCCCGACAGGGCCCAAGGAGTGGCTACACCTTC. It codes for CASSPRQGPRSGYTF.

The chain recombines TRBV7-2 with TRBJ2-7, with 10 bases identical to TRBD2. Germline trimming cut 5 bases from V and 7 bases from J; bases unmatched to any gene: 8. The CDR3 loop spans 14 amino acids. CDR1 is SGHTA and CDR2 is FQGNSA in the germline V gene. DNA for the CDR3: TGTGCCAGCAGCCTTCGACTAGCGGGTAGGGAGCAGTACTTC. It translates to CASSLRLAGREQYF.

V is TRBV30 and J is TRBJ1-5; possibly TRBD1 for D (5 bases). The CDR3 is 19 amino acids. V was pared by 0 bases and J by 0 bases, with 21 bases between. CDR1 and CDR2 from the germline V gene are GTSNPN and SVGIG (reference sequence). The CDR3 DNA reads TGTGCCTGGAGTGTCCCACCCGTGGACACCTACTCTAGCAATCAGCCCCAGCATTTT. Its translation: CAWSVPPVDTYSSNQPQHF. Together with reference TRBV30 and TRBJ1-5, the CDR3 gives the full variable domain: SQTIHQWPATLVQPVGSPLSLECTVEGTSNPNLYWYRQAAGRGLQLLFYSVGIGQISSEVPQNLSASRPQDRQFILSSKKLLLSDSGFYLCAWSVPPVDTYSSNQPQHFGDGTRLSIL.

The V gene is TRBV6-5, the J gene TRBJ1-4; 10 bases match TRBD1. V was clipped by 6 bases and J by 10 bases; unmatched bases: 8. The V gene's germline CDR1 is MNHEY and CDR2 SVGAGI. This CDR3 is built from 14 residues. As DNA, the CDR3 is TGTGCCAGCAGGGAGCGACAGGGGGCGGGAAAACTGTTTTTT. It yields the protein CASRERQGAGKLFF.

This chain joins TRBV6-5 and TRBJ1-1; TRBD1 might be the D (5 bases). The CDR3 spans 12 residues. Germline V gene sequence: CDR1 MNHEY, CDR2 SVGAGI. V was pared by 4 bases and J by 4 bases, with 7 bases between. This CDR3 reads CASSSQGTEAFF. The CDR3 nucleotides are TGTGCCAGCAGTTCCCAGGGCACTGAAGCTTTCTTT.

This chain links TRBV28 with TRBJ1-2; D unclear. V lost 6 bases, J lost 4 bases, and 6 bases lay in between. There are 11 residues in the CDR3. In germline, CDR1 is MDHEN, CDR2 SYDVKM. CDR3 bases: TGTGCCAGCAGCCGCGGCTATGGCTACACCTTC. Translated: CASSRGYGYTF.

The gene calls are TRBV9 and TRBJ2-5; tentatively, D is TRBD1 (5 bases). This CDR3 has 12 residues. V was clipped by 7 bases and J by 5 bases, with 12 bases between them. Germline CDR1 reads SGDLS; CDR2 reads YYNGEE. Here the CDR3 reads CASGASWETQYF. CDR3 nucleotide sequence: TGTGCCAGCGGGGCTAGTTGGGAGACCCAGTACTTC.

The rearrangement links TRBV7-2 to TRBJ2-7; TRBD2 is a possible D gene (6 bases). Germline V gene sequence: CDR1 SGHTA, CDR2 FQGNSA. Trimming stripped 6 bases from V and 3 bases from J, with 18 bases between. The CDR3 consists of 15 residues. The CDR3 DNA sequence: TGTGCCAGCAGGGGAATATCGGGGGTACGCTACGAGCAGTACTTC. Protein product: CASRGISGVRYEQYF.

This chain links TRBV24-1 with TRBJ1-1; D possibly corresponds to TRBD1 (6 bases). The CDR3 loop spans 14 amino acids. Germline-derived CDR1 and CDR2 are KGHDR and SFDVKD. V gave up 4 bases and J gave up 6 bases, with 14 bases separating them. In nucleotides, the CDR3 is TGTGCCACCAGTGACTCCGGACAGAGGGCTGAAGCTTTCTTT. Residues: CATSDSGQRAEAFF.

This clone was recorded at least ten times. J is TRBJ2-7 and V is TRBV5-4; D gene ambiguous. V lost 4 bases to trimming and J lost 3 bases, with 11 bases between them. The V gene's germline CDR1 is SGHNT and CDR2 YYREEE (reference sequence). The CDR3 contains 13 residues. Written as DNA, the CDR3 is TGTGCCAGCAGCCCCGCGGCTGGCTACGAGCAGTACTTC. Its protein is CASSPAAGYEQYF.

The rearrangement joins TRBV13 to TRBJ2-7, with TRBD1 matching over 12 bases. With 5 bases clipped from V and 6 bases from J, the junction kept 14 bases outside the gene matches. The CDR3 runs 17 residues. CDR1 and CDR2 from the germline V gene are PRHDT and FYEKMQ (reference sequence). Here the CDR3 reads CASSTPGFRDRGREQYF. DNA of the CDR3: TGTGCCAGCAGCACCCCCGGGTTCCGGGACAGGGGGCGCGAGCAGTACTTC. Full variable domain (remainder filled in from reference TRBV13 and TRBJ2-7): AAGVIQSPRHLIKEKRETATLKCYPIPRHDTVYWYQQGPGQDPQFLISFYEKMQSDKGSIPDRFSAQQFSDYHSELNMSSLELGDSALYFCASSTPGFRDRGREQYFGPGTRLTVT.

The chain carries TRBV7-3 and TRBJ2-1, with TRBD2 matching over 13 bases. This CDR3 region has 16 residues. Germline V lookup: CDR1 SGHTA, CDR2 FQGTGA. The ends lost 5 bases at V and 5 bases at J; junction bases unmatched: 6. CDR3: CASSPGLAGVNNEQFF. The CDR3 nucleotides are TGTGCCAGCAGCCCCGGACTAGCGGGAGTTAACAATGAGCAGTTCTTC.

This rearrangement joins TRBV7-9 to TRBJ2-7, with D possibly being TRBD2 (6 bases). Germline CDR1 and CDR2: SEHNR and FQNEAQ (reference sequence). The CDR3 runs to 16 residues. V was cut by 2 bases and J by 2 bases, with 16 bases left in between. The DNA of the CDR3 is TGTGCCAGCAGCTTAAACGTCGGGGGACCGACCTACGAGCAGTACTTC. This gives the protein CASSLNVGGPTYEQYF.

The chain carries TRBV14 and TRBJ1-2; D gene ambiguous. Trimming stripped 0 bases from V and 6 bases from J, with 8 bases between. Germline V gives CDR1 SGHDN, CDR2 FVKESK. This CDR3 contains 13 residues. The chain's CDR3 is CASSQDEGNGYTF. In DNA form, the CDR3 reads TGTGCCAGCAGCCAAGATGAGGGTAATGGCTACACCTTC.

The rearrangement links TRBV27 to TRBJ2-3, with D perhaps TRBD2 (6 bases). Germline-derived CDR1 and CDR2 are MNHEY and SMNVEV (reference sequence). The CDR3 is made up of 15 amino acids. The V end lost 8 bases, the J end lost 4 bases, and 19 bases lay between the germline ends. CDR3 in DNA: TGTGCCAGCTCATCCTCGCGCGGGATGGCAGATACGCAGTATTTT. This translates into CASSSSRGMADTQYF.

This clone was counted once. The J gene is TRBJ2-5, the V gene TRBV6-2 or TRBV6-3, with 8 bases aligning to TRBD1. The germline CDR1 and CDR2 sequences are MNHEY and SVGEGT. This CDR3 spans 15 amino acids. Trimming at V came to 5 bases and at J to 4 bases, leaving 9 bases not matched to a gene. The DNA of the CDR3 is TGTGCCAGCAGTCGCAACCCCGGACAGGGAGAGACCCAGTACTTC. Its translation is CASSRNPGQGETQYF.

The CDR3 spells CASSLAGQNYEQYF. CDR3 bases: TGTGCCAGCAGCTTAGCGGGACAGAACTACGAGCAGTACTTC. The rearrangement joins TRBV11-3 to TRBJ2-7; 7 nucleotides line up with TRBD1. CDR3 length: 14 amino acids. CDR1 and CDR2 (germline): SGHNT, YENEEA. Trimming at V came to 1 base and at J to 3 bases, leaving 3 bases not matched to a gene.

CDR3 in DNA: TGCGCCAGCAGCCAACTCAGGGGAGTTGATAAGACTGAAGCTTTCTTT. Translated, it gives CASSQLRGVDKTEAFF. The chain carries TRBV4-3 and TRBJ1-1, with TRBD1 as a possible D gene (6 bases). V lost 2 bases and J 5 bases, leaving 18 bases between the germline ends. Per the germline V gene, CDR1 is LGHNA and CDR2 is YSLEER. The CDR3 length is 16 residues.

This chain links TRBV19 with TRBJ2-7; possibly TRBD1 for D (6 bases). The germline V gene encodes CDR1 LNHDA and CDR2 SQIVND (reference sequence). The CDR3 runs to 14 residues. With 1 base removed from V and 3 bases from J, the gap between germline ends came to 10 bases. CDR3: CASSIGARGYEQYF. CDR3 in DNA: TGTGCCAGTAGTATAGGGGCCAGGGGCTACGAGCAGTACTTC.

The gene calls are TRBV2 and TRBJ2-3, with D tentatively TRBD2 (5 bases). The CDR3 has 10 residues. Germline V gene sequence: CDR1 SNHLY, CDR2 FYNNEI. The V gene lost 7 bases and the J gene lost 10 bases, with 9 bases spanning the gap. In DNA, the CDR3 is TGTGCCAGCAACATAGCGTCGCAGTATTTT. Encoded protein: CASNIASQYF.

The rearrangement joins TRBV5-4 to TRBJ1-1, with D unclear. In germline, CDR1 is SGHNT, CDR2 YYREEE (reference sequence). There are 14 residues in the CDR3. V lost 1 base, J lost 0 bases, and 7 bases lay in between. The CDR3 loop reads CASSLLEMNTEAFF. The CDR3 nucleotides read TGTGCCAGCAGCTTGTTAGAAATGAACACTGAAGCTTTCTTT.

The rearrangement joins TRBV27 to TRBJ1-6; 7 bases are shared with TRBD1. Germline V lookup: CDR1 MNHEY, CDR2 SMNVEV (reference sequence). This CDR3 spans 13 amino acids. With V trimmed by 10 bases and J by 10 bases, 10 bases remained unmatched. The DNA for the CDR3 is TGTGCCACCGCGACAGGGATCATCTCACCCCTCCACTTT. It encodes CATATGIISPLHF.

V is TRBV27 and J is TRBJ2-7, with D possibly matching TRBD1 (6 bases). The CDR3 runs to 15 residues. CDR1 and CDR2 (germline): MNHEY, SMNVEV (reference sequence). With 3 bases removed from V and 6 bases from J, the gap between germline ends came to 18 bases. CDR3 bases: TGTGCCAGCAGTTTGTACCGGGACAATCTAGGCGAGCAGTACTTC. This translates into CASSLYRDNLGEQYF.

The CDR3 loop reads CASTAGNYGYTF. The CDR3 DNA reads as TGTGCCAGCACCGCGGGTAACTATGGCTACACCTTC. V and J are TRBV7-2 and TRBJ1-2; no firm D call. Germline-derived CDR1 and CDR2 are SGHTA and FQGNSA. The V and J ends lost 7 bases and 1 base respectively, with 7 bases between them. The CDR3 runs 12 residues.